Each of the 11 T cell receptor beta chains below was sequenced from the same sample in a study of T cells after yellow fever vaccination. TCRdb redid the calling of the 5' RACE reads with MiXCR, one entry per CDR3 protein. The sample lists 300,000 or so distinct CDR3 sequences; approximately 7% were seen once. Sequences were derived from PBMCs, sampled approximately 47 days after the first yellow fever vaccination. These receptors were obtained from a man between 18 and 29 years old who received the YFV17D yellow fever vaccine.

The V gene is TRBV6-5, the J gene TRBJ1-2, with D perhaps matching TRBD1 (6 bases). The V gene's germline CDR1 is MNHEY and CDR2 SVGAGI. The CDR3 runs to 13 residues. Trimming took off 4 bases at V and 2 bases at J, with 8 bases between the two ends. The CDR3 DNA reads TGTGCCAGCAGTTGGGGACACAACTATGGCTACACCTTC. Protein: CASSWGHNYGYTF.

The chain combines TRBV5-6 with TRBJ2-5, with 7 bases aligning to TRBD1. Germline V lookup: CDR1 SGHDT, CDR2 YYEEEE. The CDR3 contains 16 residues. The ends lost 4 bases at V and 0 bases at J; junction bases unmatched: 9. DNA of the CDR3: TGTGCCAGCAGCCGCCCGGGACAGCTGTACCAAGAGACCCAGTACTTC. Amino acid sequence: CASSRPGQLYQETQYF.

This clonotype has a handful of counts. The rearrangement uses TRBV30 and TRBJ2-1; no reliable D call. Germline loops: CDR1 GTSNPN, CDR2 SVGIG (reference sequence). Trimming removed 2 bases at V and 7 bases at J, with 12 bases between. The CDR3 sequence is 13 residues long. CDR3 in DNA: TGTGCCTGGAGTAGAGAGTATTTTAATGAGCAGTTCTTC. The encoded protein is CAWSREYFNEQFF.

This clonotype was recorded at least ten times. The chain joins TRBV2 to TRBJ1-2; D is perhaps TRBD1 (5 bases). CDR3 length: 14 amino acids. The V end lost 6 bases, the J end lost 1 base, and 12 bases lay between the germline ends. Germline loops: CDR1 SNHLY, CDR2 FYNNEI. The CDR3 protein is CASSAGTDNYGYTF. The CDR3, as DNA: TGTGCCAGCAGCGCCGGGACGGATAACTATGGCTACACCTTC.

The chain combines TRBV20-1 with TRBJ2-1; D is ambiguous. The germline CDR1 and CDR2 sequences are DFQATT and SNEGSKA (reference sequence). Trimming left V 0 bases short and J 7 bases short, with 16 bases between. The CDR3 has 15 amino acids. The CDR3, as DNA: TGCAGTGCTAGAGATGCCACAAACTTCGGGAATGAGCAGTTCTTC. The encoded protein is CSARDATNFGNEQFF.

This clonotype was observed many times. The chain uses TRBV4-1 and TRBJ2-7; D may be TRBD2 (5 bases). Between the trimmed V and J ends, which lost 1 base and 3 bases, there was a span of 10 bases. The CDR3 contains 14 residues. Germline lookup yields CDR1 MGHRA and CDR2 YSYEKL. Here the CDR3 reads CASSQGPGIYEQYF. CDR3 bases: TGCGCCAGCAGCCAAGGTCCCGGGATCTACGAGCAGTACTTC.

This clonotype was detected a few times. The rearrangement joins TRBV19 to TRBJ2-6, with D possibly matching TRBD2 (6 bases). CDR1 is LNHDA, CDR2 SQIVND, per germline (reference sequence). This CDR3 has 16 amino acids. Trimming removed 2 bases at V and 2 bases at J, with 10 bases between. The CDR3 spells CASSILGGTGANVLTF. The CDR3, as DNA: TGTGCCAGTAGTATATTAGGCGGGACTGGGGCCAACGTCCTGACTTTC.

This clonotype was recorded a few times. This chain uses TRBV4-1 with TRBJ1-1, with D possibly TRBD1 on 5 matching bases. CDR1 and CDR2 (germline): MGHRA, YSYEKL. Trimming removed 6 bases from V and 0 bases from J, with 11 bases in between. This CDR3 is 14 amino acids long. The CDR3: CASRGVGLNTEAFF. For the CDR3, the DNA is TGCGCCAGCAGGGGGGTCGGACTGAACACTGAAGCTTTCTTT.

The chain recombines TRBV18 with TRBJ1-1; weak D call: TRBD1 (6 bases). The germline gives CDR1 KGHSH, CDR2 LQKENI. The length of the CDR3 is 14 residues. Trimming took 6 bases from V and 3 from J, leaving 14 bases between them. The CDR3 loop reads CASSSSEGDTEAFF. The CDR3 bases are TGTGCCAGCTCCTCCTCCGAGGGGGACACTGAAGCTTTCTTT.

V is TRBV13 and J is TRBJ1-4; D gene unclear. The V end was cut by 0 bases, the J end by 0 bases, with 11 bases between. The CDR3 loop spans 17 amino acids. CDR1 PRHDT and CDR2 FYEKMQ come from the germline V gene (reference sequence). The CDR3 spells CASSLGIISSTNEKLFF. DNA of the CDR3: TGTGCCAGCAGCTTAGGCATCATCAGTTCAACTAATGAAAAACTGTTTTTT.

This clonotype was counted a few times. CDR3 bases: TGTGCCAGCACCGAGGTGGGGGTCTATGAGCAGTTCTTC. It is translated as CASTEVGVYEQFF. The gene calls are TRBV5-4 and TRBJ2-1; the D call may be TRBD1 or TRBD2 (5 bases each). Trimming stripped 6 bases from V and 8 bases from J, with 15 bases between. CDR3 length: 13 residues. Germline CDR1 and CDR2: SGHNT and YYREEE (reference sequence).